These T cell receptor beta chains were read from a single sample in a study of T cell responses to AZD1222 COVID-19 vaccine. Measured with immunoSEQ multiplex PCR; TCRdb has only the in-frame clones, and not every one. This table has about 120,000 clones, 87% appearing once. The source material was peripheral blood, sampled on day 0 of AZD1222 vaccination. These receptors were collected from an adult in good health. Both conserved end residues are part of each CDR3. D genes are given only for firm matches. Clone size is given for some rows only: seen once, a few or many times, or a class if the clone is expanded.

CDR3 DNA | CDR3 protein | clone size | D gene | J gene | V gene
TGTGCCAGCAGCCAAGCTGAAGGCAATGGCTACACCTTC | CASSQAEGNGYTF | NA | NA | TRBJ1-2 | TRBV4-2
TGTGCCAGTAGTATAGATTCAACGGGAGGGATCTACGAGCAGTACTTC | CASSIDSTGGIYEQYF | NA | TRBD2 | TRBJ2-7 | TRBV19
TGTGCCAGCAGCCCTGAGGCCTTTTCCACTGAAGCTTTCTTT | CASSPEAFSTEAFF | NA | NA | TRBJ1-1 | TRBV5-4
TGTGCCATCAGTGATAAGGGGAACTATGGCTACACCTTC | CAISDKGNYGYTF | once | NA | TRBJ1-2 | TRBV10-3
TGTGCCAGCTCACAGGGCTCTGGAAACACCATATATTTT | CASSQGSGNTIYF | NA | NA | TRBJ1-3 | TRBV9
TGTGCCAGTAGTATATCCACTGAGGATGAAGCTTTCTTT | CASSISTEDEAFF | NA | NA | TRBJ1-1 | TRBV19
TGTGCCAGCAGCGTCACACCTGAGCCCTCCGGGGAGCTGTTTTTT | CASSVTPEPSGELFF | few | NA | TRBJ2-2 | TRBV9
TGTGCCAGCAGCCTCAGTGGTAGCACAGATACGCAGTATTTT | CASSLSGSTDTQYF | NA | NA | TRBJ2-3 | TRBV7-9
TGTGCCAGCAGTGAAGGGGGGCCATGGGAGACCCAGTACTTC | CASSEGGPWETQYF | NA | NA | TRBJ2-5 | TRBV6-1
TGTGCCAGCAGCTTGGGGACATATAGCAATCAGCCCCAGCATTTT | CASSLGTYSNQPQHF | NA | NA | TRBJ1-5 | TRBV11-2
TGTGCCAGCAGCCAACTCCCAGGGGGGAGGTCACCCCTCCACTTT | CASSQLPGGRSPLHF | NA | TRBD1 | TRBJ1-6 | TRBV14
TGTGCCACCAGTGAGGCGAACACTGAAGCTTTCTTT | CATSEANTEAFF | NA | NA | TRBJ1-1 | TRBV24-1
TGCAGTGCTCGGTACGGAAACACCATATATTTT | CSARYGNTIYF | few | NA | TRBJ1-3 | TRBV20-1
TGTGCCAGCAGCTCTAAGGGACTAGCGGGAGACGAGCAGTTCTTC | CASSSKGLAGDEQFF | NA | TRBD2 | TRBJ2-1 | TRBV11-3
TGTGCCAGCAGCCAATCTGTCCAGGCGCTCTATGGCTACACCTTC | CASSQSVQALYGYTF | NA | NA | TRBJ1-2 | TRBV16
TGCGCCAGCAGCCCCAGGGGCGCTCCAGGTCGGGAGTACTTC | CASSPRGAPGREYF | NA | NA | TRBJ2-5 | TRBV5-1
TGCGCCAGCAGCTTAGTTGGGACGGTCCAAGAGACCCAGTACTTC | CASSLVGTVQETQYF | once | NA | TRBJ2-5 | TRBV5-1
TGCGCCAGCAGCTTGGGGCAGGGGGACTATGGCTACACCTTC | CASSLGQGDYGYTF | NA | TRBD1 | TRBJ1-2 | TRBV5-1
TGTGCTAGCAGCCGAACAGGGTCCTACGAGCAGTACTTC | CASSRTGSYEQYF | NA | NA | TRBJ2-7 | TRBV7-7
TGTGCCAGCAGTTCCCCCGAAACCTACAATGAGCAGTTCTTC | CASSSPETYNEQFF | few | NA | TRBJ2-1 | TRBV28
TGTGCCAGCAGCCGGGACTACCCGAACACCGGGGAGCTGTTTTTT | CASSRDYPNTGELFF | many | TRBD2 | TRBJ2-2 | TRBV7-9
TGCGCCAGCAGCTTGGCGGCCGACTACGAGCAGTACTTC | CASSLAADYEQYF | NA | NA | TRBJ2-7 | TRBV5-1
TGTGCCAGCAGTGGGACGACGAACACTGAAGCTTTCTTT | CASSGTTNTEAFF | NA | NA | TRBJ1-1 | TRBV5-6
TGTGCCAGCAGCCCCTTCCGCACTGAAGCTTTCTTT | CASSPFRTEAFF | NA | NA | TRBJ1-1 | TRBV7-3
TGTGCCAGCAGCACCATCCCGGACCGCTATGGCTACACCTTC | CASSTIPDRYGYTF | NA | NA | TRBJ1-2 | TRBV7-9
TGTGCCAGCAGCGTCAACACCGGGGAGCTGTTTTTT | CASSVNTGELFF | few | NA | TRBJ2-2 | TRBV9
TGTGCCAGCAGCTTAGAACCAGAATACGAGCAGTACTTC | CASSLEPEYEQYF | NA | NA | TRBJ2-7 | TRBV11-2
TGCGCCAGCAGCCAAAGATGGGGACAGGGGGCGCAAAACTATGGCTACACCTTC | CASSQRWGQGAQNYGYTF | NA | TRBD1 | TRBJ1-2 | TRBV4-1
TGTGCTAGCAGCTTATGGGCAGGGATGACCGGGGAGCTGTTTTTT | CASSLWAGMTGELFF | NA | NA | TRBJ2-2 | TRBV7-7
TGTGCCAGCAGTCCAGACAGGGGGACCCACGAGCAGTACTTC | CASSPDRGTHEQYF | NA | TRBD1 | TRBJ2-7 | TRBV7-8
TGTGCCAGCAGTTTCCCAAAGCAGTACTTC | CASSFPKQYF | NA | NA | TRBJ2-7 | TRBV27
TGTGCCAGCAGGTCCGGGGGTGGGGCAGGGAACACTGAAGCTTTCTTT | CASRSGGGAGNTEAFF | few | NA | TRBJ1-1 | TRBV27
TGTGCCAGTACTACAGGGGCAAACACCGGGGAGCTGTTTTTT | CASTTGANTGELFF | NA | TRBD1 | TRBJ2-2 | TRBV19
TGTGCCAGCAGCGTTACCACAGGGTTGAATGGCTACACCTTC | CASSVTTGLNGYTF | once | NA | TRBJ1-2 | TRBV21-1
TGTGCCAGCAGCTTCGGGACACCGAACTCCTACGAGCAGTACTTC | CASSFGTPNSYEQYF | NA | NA | TRBJ2-7 | TRBV5-4
TGTGCCAGCAGGGGTAGGGGGGCATTTGGAAACACCATATATTTT | CASRGRGAFGNTIYF | NA | NA | TRBJ1-3 | TRBV28
TGTGCCTGGAGTGGGGTGGGTGCCAAAAACATTCAGTACTTC | CAWSGVGAKNIQYF | NA | NA | TRBJ2-4 | TRBV30
TGTGCCAGCAGCGGCGATAGTGGACAGAGCGGGAGGGGAGGATACGGTGAGCAGTTCTTC | CASSGDSGQSGRGGYGEQFF | NA | TRBD2 | TRBJ2-1 | TRBV13
TGTGCCAGCAGAGAAGGACAGGGGAACACTGAAGCTTTCTTT | CASREGQGNTEAFF | NA | TRBD1 | TRBJ1-1 | TRBV7-3
TGTGCCAGCAGCCCGGGCGGGAATTCACCCCTCCACTTT | CASSPGGNSPLHF | NA | NA | TRBJ1-6 | TRBV7-8
TGTGCCAGCAGTGCCGCGGGACTCTATAATTCACCCCTCCACTTT | CASSAAGLYNSPLHF | NA | NA | TRBJ1-6 | TRBV27
TGTGCCAGCAGCTTAGTTCTGGGACTAGTCAACACCGGGGAGCTGTTTTTT | CASSLVLGLVNTGELFF | NA | TRBD2 | TRBJ2-2 | TRBV7-9
TGCGCCAGCCAGACCGAGGACAATGAGCAGTTCTTC | CASQTEDNEQFF | NA | NA | TRBJ2-1 | TRBV10-2
TGTGCCAGCAGCCAGGAAAGGACTATTGGGGCAGATACGCAGTATTTT | CASSQERTIGADTQYF | NA | NA | TRBJ2-3 | TRBV3-1/TRBV3-2
TGCGCCAGCAGCCCGGTCAGGACAGGGGTTCATGAGACCCAGTACTTC | CASSPVRTGVHETQYF | NA | TRBD1 | TRBJ2-5 | TRBV5-1
TGTGCCAGCGTACCCGCAGGGGGTGGGGGAAACATTCAGTACTTC | CASVPAGGGGNIQYF | once | TRBD1 | TRBJ2-4 | TRBV28
TGTGCCAGCAGTGAGCACAGCCTGAACACTGAAGCTTTCTTT | CASSEHSLNTEAFF | NA | NA | TRBJ1-1 | TRBV2
TGTGCCAGCAGCCAAGATATTGAACTTGGGGAAAAACTGTTTTTT | CASSQDIELGEKLFF | NA | NA | TRBJ1-4 | TRBV3-1/TRBV3-2
TGTGCCAGCAGCTGGGACAGGGCTTCGGGCACTGAAGCTTTCTTT | CASSWDRASGTEAFF | NA | TRBD1 | TRBJ1-1 | TRBV7-2
TGTGCCAGCAGCTCGTCCCTAGTGACCACAGATACGCAGTATTTT | CASSSSLVTTDTQYF | NA | NA | TRBJ2-3 | TRBV3-1/TRBV3-2
TGCGCCAGCAGCCAAGATGTGGGGGGAAATCAGCCCCAGCATTTT | CASSQDVGGNQPQHF | NA | NA | TRBJ1-5 | TRBV4-3
TGTGCCTGGAGTAGGGACAACCGGGAGACCCAGTACTTC | CAWSRDNRETQYF | NA | NA | TRBJ2-5 | TRBV30